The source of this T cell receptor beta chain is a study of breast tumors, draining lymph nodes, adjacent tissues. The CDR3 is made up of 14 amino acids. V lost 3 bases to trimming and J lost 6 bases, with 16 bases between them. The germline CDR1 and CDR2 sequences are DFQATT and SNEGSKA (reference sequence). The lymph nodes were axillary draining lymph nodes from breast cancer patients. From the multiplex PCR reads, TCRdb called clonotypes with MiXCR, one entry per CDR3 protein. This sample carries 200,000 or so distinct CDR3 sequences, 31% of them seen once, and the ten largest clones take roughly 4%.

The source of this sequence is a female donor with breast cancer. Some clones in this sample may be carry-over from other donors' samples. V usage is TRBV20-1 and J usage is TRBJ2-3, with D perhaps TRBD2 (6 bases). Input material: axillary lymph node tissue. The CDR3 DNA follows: TGCAGTGCTAGGCAAGGAGGGAGGTTGGATACGCAGTATTTT. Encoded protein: CSARQGGRLDTQYF.